There are a few counts of the clone carrying this T cell receptor (beta chain). Its specificity is unknown. In TCRdb, the RT-PCR reads were re-called with MiXCR into one record per CDR3 protein. Of around 520,000 distinct CDR3 sequences in the sample, around 25% are singletons; the top ten hold approximately 2%. The CDR3 extends over 16 amino acids. V was pared by 4 bases and J by 0 bases, with 7 bases of the junction left unmatched. The germline V gene has CDR1 SGHRS and CDR2 YFSETQ. The data originate from a study of response to subunit inactivated influenza vaccine. Points from the study as a whole: Few additional T cells are recruited per seasonal influenza vaccination, authors suggested.

The input for sequencing was CD4+ T cells sorted from PBMCs, taken roughly 5 days after vaccination. This receptor was taken from a man aged 45-65 years who received an inactivated influenza vaccine. The chain combines TRBV5-1 with TRBJ2-1; 7 nucleotides agree with TRBD2. The CDR3 protein is CASSTEAGTSYNEQFF. The DNA of the CDR3 is TGCGCCAGCAGCACTGAAGCGGGGACCTCCTACAATGAGCAGTTCTTC. The full variable domain, rest sourced from reference TRBV5-1 and TRBJ2-1, is KAGVTQTPRYLIKTRGQQVTLSCSPISGHRSVSWYQQTPGQGLQFLFEYFSETQRNKGNFPGRFSGRQFSNSRSEMNVSTLELGDSALYLCASSTEAGTSYNEQFFGPGTRLTVL.